The 27 T cell receptor beta chains in this list originate from one sample, sequenced in a study of OX40 agonist ivuxolimab in advanced cancers. Here immunoSEQ multiplex PCR was the method, and the copy in TCRdb shows in-frame clones only, minus some. This table has some 77,000 clones, around 80% appearing once. The specimen comprised CD4+ or CD8+ T cells sorted from blood, sampled in a trial of the OX40 agonist ivuxolimab. These receptor sequences come from an adult with an advanced solid tumor such as melanoma, head and neck, liver or kidney cancer.

This clone was observed a single time. The chain couples TRBV6-4 to TRBJ2-3; D may match TRBD1 or TRBD2 (5 bases each). The CDR3 contains 14 residues. V shed 5 bases and J shed 2 bases, with 11 bases lying between them. The germline V gene encodes CDR1 MRHNA and CDR2 SNTAGT. In DNA form, the CDR3 reads TGTGCCAGCAGTCGTGGGGGTGCCACAGATACGCAGTATTTT. This gives the protein CASSRGGATDTQYF.

V gene TRBV7-2 combines with J gene TRBJ1-2, with 10 nucleotides matching TRBD1. Per the germline V gene, CDR1 is SGHTA and CDR2 is FQGNSA. The V gene end was trimmed by 0 bases and the J gene end by 3 bases; junction bases not matched to a gene: 4. This CDR3 region has 16 residues. The CDR3 DNA reads as TGTGCCAGCAGCTTAGCTACTGGACAGGGGGACTATGGCTACACCTTC. It encodes CASSLATGQGDYGYTF.

This chain's CDR3 is CASSLPGEEKLFF. CDR3 coding DNA: TGTGCCAGCAGTTTACCCGGGGAGGAAAAACTGTTTTTT. This sequence joins TRBV28 and TRBJ1-4; D ambiguous. Trimming shortened V by 2 bases and J by 8 bases, and 9 bases separated the two germline ends. This CDR3 is 13 amino acids long. Looked up from germline, CDR1 is MDHEN and CDR2 is SYDVKM.

The V and J genes are TRBV2 and TRBJ1-2; TRBD1 matches at 7 bases. This CDR3 is built from 17 residues. Trimming cost V 3 bases and J 1 base; bases outside gene matches: 11. Germline assignment: CDR1 SNHLY and CDR2 FYNNEI. The CDR3 DNA follows: TGTGCCAGCAGTGATCCGGGACAGAGCGATATTAACTATGGCTACACCTTC. As protein: CASSDPGQSDINYGYTF.

J is TRBJ1-5 and V is TRBV5-1; D is uncertain. CDR1 is SGHRS and CDR2 is YFSETQ in the germline V gene. V lost 2 bases and J 5 bases, leaving 8 bases between the germline ends. This CDR3 comprises 13 residues. CDR3: CASSLSFHQPQHF. CDR3 nucleotides: TGCGCCAGCAGCTTAAGCTTCCATCAGCCCCAGCATTTT.

The V call is TRBV6-1, the J call TRBJ1-5; the D gene is possibly TRBD1 (5 bases). Trimming left V 5 bases short and J 4 bases short, with 6 bases between. Germline assignment: CDR1 MNHNS and CDR2 SASEGT. The CDR3 runs to 12 residues. The CDR3 DNA sequence: TGTGCCAGCAGTAGACAGAATCAGCCCCAGCATTTT. Protein: CASSRQNQPQHF.

The rearrangement joins TRBV4-1 to TRBJ2-5; TRBD2 agrees at 11 bases. The CDR3 covers 18 residues. Trimming removed 1 base from V and 2 bases from J; junction bases left unmatched: 9. Germline CDR1 MGHRA, CDR2 YSYEKL. In DNA form, the CDR3 reads TGCGCCAGCAGCCAAGGTACTAGCGGGAGTCTAGGTCAAGAGACCCAGTACTTC. Residues: CASSQGTSGSLGQETQYF.

J is TRBJ1-1 and V is TRBV7-2; D is perhaps TRBD1 (5 bases). CDR3 length: 14 residues. Trimming removed 1 base at V and 4 bases at J, with 10 bases between. Germline CDR1 and CDR2: SGHTA and FQGNSA. The CDR3 sequence is CASSLGPGGTEAFF. DNA for the CDR3: TGTGCCAGCAGCTTAGGTCCTGGGGGCACTGAAGCTTTCTTT.

This CDR3 reads CSVEGGGAWGEQYF. The CDR3 DNA reads as TGCAGCGTTGAAGGAGGCGGCGCTTGGGGAGAGCAGTACTTC. The chain carries TRBV29-1 and TRBJ2-7; D gene ambiguous. CDR1 is SQVTM and CDR2 is ANQGSEA in the germline V gene. The CDR3 covers 14 residues. V was clipped by 1 base and J by 7 bases, with 17 bases between them.

The genes are TRBV30 and TRBJ2-7, with 12 bases matching TRBD2. V was clipped by 2 bases and J by 2 bases; unmatched bases: 4. The CDR3 sequence is 15 residues long. Germline assignment: CDR1 GTSNPN and CDR2 SVGIG (reference sequence). CDR3 amino acids: CAWSMGLAGTYEQYF. CDR3 sequence (DNA): TGTGCCTGGAGTATGGGACTAGCGGGTACCTACGAGCAGTACTTC.

This clone turned up a few times. Here the CDR3 DNA reads TGTGCCTGTACCGGGACAGGGGTAAAACTCTCCTACGAGCAGTACTTC. Protein product: CACTGTGVKLSYEQYF. V gene TRBV30 combines with J gene TRBJ2-7, with 10 nucleotides matching TRBD1. Trimming cost V 6 bases and J 0 bases; bases outside gene matches: 11. CDR1 is GTSNPN and CDR2 is SVGIG in the germline V gene (reference sequence). The CDR3 has 16 residues.

The gene calls are TRBV11-1 and TRBJ1-2, with D perhaps TRBD1 (5 bases). The CDR3 spans 13 residues. Per germline, CDR1 SGHAT and CDR2 FQDESV (reference sequence). The V end was cut by 5 bases, the J end by 2 bases, with 9 bases between. Here the CDR3 DNA reads TGTGCCAGCAGCCCCGACAGAAACTATGGCTACACCTTC. Translation: CASSPDRNYGYTF.

The chain carries TRBV15 and TRBJ1-4, with 9 bases aligning to TRBD1. The germline CDR1 and CDR2 sequences are LNHNV and YYDKDF (reference sequence). The CDR3 is 17 amino acids. The V and J ends lost 2 bases and 8 bases, in that order; junction bases with no gene match: 12. The CDR3 protein is CATSRNPGTGRREKLFF. The CDR3 DNA follows: TGTGCCACCAGCAGAAACCCCGGGACAGGGAGGCGAGAAAAACTGTTTTTT.

The chain uses TRBV4-1 and TRBJ2-1; TRBD2 matches at 9 bases. Trimming cost V 4 bases and J 7 bases; bases outside gene matches: 11. The CDR3 totals 16 residues. Looked up from germline, CDR1 is MGHRA and CDR2 is YSYEKL. CDR3 residues: CASSPTGGLAWNEQFF. The CDR3 DNA follows: TGCGCCAGCAGCCCTACCGGTGGACTAGCGTGGAATGAGCAGTTCTTC.

This rearrangement joins TRBV18 to TRBJ2-2; the match to TRBD2 covers 11 bases. Trimming cost V 2 bases and J 6 bases; bases outside gene matches: 2. The CDR3 contains 15 residues. Germline CDR1 reads KGHSH; CDR2 reads LQKENI. Written as DNA, the CDR3 is TGTGCCAGCTCACCAGGGACTAGCGGAGCCGGGGAGCTGTTTTTT. It encodes CASSPGTSGAGELFF.

V is TRBV5-8 and J is TRBJ2-1; D unclear. The CDR3 extends over 14 amino acids. Germline values: CDR1 SGHTS, CDR2 YDEGEE. Trimming shortened V by 1 base and J by 9 bases, and 14 bases separated the two germline ends. The CDR3 DNA reads TGTGCCAGCAGCTTGTCCGTAGGTTTCGGTGAGCAGTTCTTC. Its translation is CASSLSVGFGEQFF.

The chain has TRBV6-6 and TRBJ1-6; D is possibly TRBD1 (5 bases). Per the germline V gene, CDR1 is MNHNY and CDR2 is SVGAGI (reference sequence). CDR3 length: 13 residues. V lost 6 bases and J lost 6, with 9 bases in between. The CDR3 is CASSQGSNSPLHF. CDR3 coding DNA: TGTGCCAGCAGCCAGGGCTCTAATTCACCCCTCCACTTT.

The chain joins TRBV6-1 to TRBJ1-3; D is uncertain. From germline, CDR1 is MNHNS and CDR2 SASEGT. The V end was cut by 6 bases, the J end by 3 bases, with 15 bases between. The CDR3 is 15 amino acids. Here the CDR3 reads CASSGPATGGNTIYF. The CDR3 nucleotides are TGTGCCAGCAGCGGTCCCGCAACGGGTGGAAACACCATATATTTT.

This sequence joins TRBV30 and TRBJ1-3; D possibly corresponds to TRBD1 (6 bases). The CDR3 covers 14 residues. Germline loops: CDR1 GTSNPN, CDR2 SVGIG (reference sequence). Trimming took 4 bases from V and 0 from J, leaving 10 bases between them. The CDR3 is CAWNTGNSGNTIYF. As DNA, the CDR3 is TGTGCCTGGAATACAGGGAACTCTGGAAACACCATATATTTT.

The V call is TRBV11-3, the J call TRBJ2-7; 7 nucleotides agree with TRBD1. Trimming at V came to 5 bases and at J to 0 bases, leaving 4 bases not matched to a gene. The V gene's germline CDR1 is SGHNT and CDR2 YENEEA. The CDR3 spans 14 residues. The CDR3 protein is CASSKRQGSYEQYF. CDR3 nucleotides: TGTGCCAGCAGCAAGAGACAGGGCTCCTACGAGCAGTACTTC.

The chain recombines TRBV2 with TRBJ1-4, with no clear D. Germline-derived CDR1 and CDR2 are SNHLY and FYNNEI. This CDR3 region has 13 residues. V lost 1 base and J 7 bases, leaving 7 bases between the germline ends. As DNA, the CDR3 is TGTGCCAGCAGTGAAGAAGGACTTGAAAAACTGTTTTTT. This sequence encodes CASSEEGLEKLFF.

This clone was seen only a few times. The chain carries TRBV28 and TRBJ1-2, with D maybe TRBD1 (5 bases). CDR1 and CDR2 from the germline V gene are MDHEN and SYDVKM. The germline V and J ends were trimmed by 6 bases and 4 bases, with 12 bases remaining between them. The length of the CDR3 is 13 residues. This chain's CDR3 is CASRSGTIYGYTF. CDR3 sequence (DNA): TGTGCCAGCAGGTCGGGGACCATCTATGGCTACACCTTC.

The chain combines TRBV18 with TRBJ2-7; TRBD1 might be the D (6 bases). This CDR3 is built from 15 residues. CDR1 is KGHSH and CDR2 is LQKENI in the germline V gene. The V and J ends lost 3 bases and 2 bases respectively, with 14 bases between them. The CDR3 DNA is TGTGCCAGCTCACCCACGACAGGCCTTACCTACGAGCAGTACTTC. Its protein is CASSPTTGLTYEQYF.

The J gene is TRBJ2-2, the V gene TRBV28, with 11 bases matching TRBD1. The trim removed 4 bases at V and 6 bases at J, leaving 7 bases unmatched. The CDR3 has 16 amino acids. Per the germline V gene, CDR1 is MDHEN and CDR2 is SYDVKM. The CDR3 protein is CASSSPGQGGSGELFF. The CDR3 nucleotides are TGTGCCAGCAGTTCTCCGGGACAGGGGGGGTCCGGGGAGCTGTTTTTT. Full variable domain (remainder filled in from reference TRBV28 and TRBJ2-2): DVKVTQSSRYLVKRTGEKVFLECVQDMDHENMFWYRQDPGLGLRLIYFSYDVKMKEKGDIPEGYSVSREKKERFSLILESASTNQTSMYLCASSSPGQGGSGELFFGEGSRLTVL.

The V and J genes are TRBV6-1 and TRBJ1-6, with TRBD1 identical over 8 bases. This CDR3 contains 13 residues. After removal of 10 bases from V and 7 bases from J, the junction contained 6 bases not matched to a gene. Per germline, CDR1 MNHNS and CDR2 SASEGT. This chain's CDR3 is CATGQEGNSPLHF. The CDR3 DNA reads as TGTGCCACGGGACAGGAGGGGAATTCACCCCTCCACTTT.

The CDR3 nucleotides are TGTGCCAGCAGCGTAGCTGGGGCTAGCGCGAGCTCCTACAATGAGCAGTTCTTC. Translating it yields CASSVAGASASSYNEQFF. V gene TRBV9 combines with J gene TRBJ2-1; possibly TRBD2 for D (6 bases). V was shortened by 0 bases and J by 0 bases, with 16 bases between the two germline ends. Germline CDR1 is SGDLS and CDR2 is YYNGEE. The CDR3 consists of 18 residues.

V gene TRBV5-1 combines with J gene TRBJ2-7; D may correspond to TRBD1 or TRBD2 (5 bases each). The CDR3 is 15 amino acids. Germline CDR1 reads SGHRS; CDR2 reads YFSETQ. V lost 0 bases and J 1 base, leaving 11 bases between the germline ends. CDR3 bases: TGCGCCAGCAGCTTGGATGGGGGATCGTCCTACGAGCAGTACTTC. Translating gives CASSLDGGSSYEQYF.